This paragraph reports one T cell receptor (beta chain). The antigen is not known. The CDR3 runs to 16 residues. The germline V gene encodes CDR1 SGHRS and CDR2 YFSETQ. V was shortened by 4 bases and J by 1 base, with 14 bases between the two germline ends. This sample is part of a study of early T cells in non-severe SARS-CoV-2 infection. Study-wide results and caveats: Matches to VDJdb favored anti-spike CD8 responses and missed private and CD4 specificities.

Individual cDNA molecules received unique molecular identifiers. TCRdb redid the calling of the 5' RACE reads with MiXCR, one entry per CDR3 protein. There are fewer than 85,000 distinct CDR3 sequences in the sample; roughly 10% occur only once, and around 11% lies in the top ten. This chain connects TRBV5-1 to TRBJ2-2; the D gene is possibly TRBD2 (6 bases). The clonotype originates from an adult who was a healthcare worker with PCR-confirmed SARS-CoV-2 infection or an uninfected control (not recorded which). Specimen: whole blood, collected at baseline. This CDR3 reads CASSTPGLLNTGELFF. The CDR3 nucleotides read TGCGCCAGCAGCACACCGGGACTCTTGAACACCGGGGAGCTGTTTTTT.